This is a list of T cell receptor beta chains from one sample in a study of T cell responses to AZD1222 COVID-19 vaccine. Only in-frame clones appear in the TCRdb table, and some are missing; sequencing was by immunoSEQ multiplex PCR. The sample has approximately 85,000 clones, 86% seen once. The source was peripheral blood, collected on day 0 of AZD1222 vaccination. These receptors came from an adult in good health. The CDR3 runs from the conserved cysteine through the conserved F or W. D genes are given only for firm matches. Size is stated for part of the rows, as once, few or many counts, or as a class when the clone is expanded.

clone_size,d_call,j_call,v_call,cdr3_aa,cdr3_nt
.,.,TRBJ1-3,TRBV2,CASSEYRNTIYF,TGTGCCAGCAGTGAATATAGGAACACCATATATTTT
.,TRBD1,TRBJ1-2,TRBV19,CASSPAGTGGNYGYTF,TGTGCCAGTAGCCCGGCGGGGACAGGGGGTAACTATGGCTACACCTTC
.,TRBD1,TRBJ1-2,TRBV11-2,CASSLSEGQGYGYTF,TGTGCCAGCAGCTTATCTGAAGGACAGGGCTATGGCTACACCTTC
.,TRBD2,TRBJ2-7,TRBV7-2,CASSPNPSGITTYEQYF,TGTGCCAGCAGCCCAAACCCCAGCGGGATCACCACCTACGAGCAGTACTTC
once,.,TRBJ2-1,TRBV7-9,CASSLGVTEPYNEQFF,TGTGCCAGCAGCTTAGGGGTTACTGAACCCTACAATGAGCAGTTCTTC
.,.,TRBJ2-7,TRBV3-1/TRBV3-2,CASSQRGAGYEQYF,TGTGCCAGCAGCCAACGAGGAGCCGGGTACGAGCAGTACTTC
.,TRBD1,TRBJ2-7,TRBV28,CASRKGQGSYYEQYF,TGTGCCAGCAGAAAGGGACAGGGATCCTACTACGAGCAGTACTTC
.,.,TRBJ2-7,TRBV2,CASSEYRSYEQYF,TGTGCCAGCAGTGAATACAGGTCCTACGAGCAGTACTTC
.,.,TRBJ2-3,TRBV7-9,CASNSNVLQGILPDTQYF,TGTGCCAGCAACTCCAACGTGCTCCAGGGGATTCTTCCAGATACGCAGTATTTT
.,TRBD1,TRBJ1-6,TRBV2,CASSGGDRRNSPLHF,TGTGCCAGCAGTGGAGGGGACAGACGTAATTCACCCCTCCACTTT
.,.,TRBJ1-1,TRBV7-2,CASSLEVGTVNTEAFF,TGTGCCAGCAGCTTAGAGGTTGGGACGGTGAACACTGAAGCTTTCTTT
.,TRBD1,TRBJ2-7,TRBV19,CASSTRTGAEYF,TGTGCCAGTAGTACGCGGACAGGGGCGGAGTACTTC
.,.,TRBJ2-7,TRBV11-2,CASSLDRGPYEQYF,TGTGCCAGCAGCTTAGACAGGGGTCCCTACGAGCAGTACTTC
once,.,TRBJ1-2,TRBV30,CAWGGGDGYGYTF,TGTGCCTGGGGGGGAGGGGACGGCTATGGCTACACCTTC
.,.,TRBJ1-1,TRBV2,CASSVGMNTEAFF,TGTGCCAGCAGTGTGGGGATGAACACTGAAGCTTTCTTT
.,.,TRBJ2-2,TRBV5-4,CASSLEGRGTGELFF,TGTGCCAGCAGCTTGGAAGGCAGGGGTACCGGGGAGCTGTTTTTT
.,.,TRBJ2-6,TRBV6-1,CASSEVPSGANVLTF,TGTGCCAGCAGTGAAGTCCCCTCTGGGGCCAACGTCCTGACTTTC
.,.,TRBJ1-6,TRBV30,CAWSINSPLHF,TGTGCCTGGTCGATTAATTCACCCCTCCACTTT
once,TRBD1,TRBJ1-4,TRBV10-3,CAIRPGQGNEKLFF,TGTGCCATCAGGCCGGGACAGGGCAATGAAAAACTGTTTTTT
.,TRBD2,TRBJ2-2,TRBV7-9,CASSPGLAGGPDTGELFF,TGTGCCAGCAGCCCGGGACTAGCGGGAGGGCCTGATACCGGGGAGCTGTTTTTT
.,TRBD1,TRBJ2-7,TRBV18,CASSPGTDYEQYF,TGTGCCAGCTCACCAGGGACAGACTACGAGCAGTACTTC
few,.,TRBJ2-3,TRBV19,CASSILEGRTDTQYF,TGTGCCAGTAGTATCCTGGAGGGGCGCACAGATACGCAGTATTTT
.,.,TRBJ2-6,TRBV7-2,CASSWTVSGANVLTF,TGTGCCAGCAGCTGGACAGTCTCTGGGGCCAACGTCCTGACTTTC
.,TRBD1,TRBJ1-5,TRBV5-1,CASSRTGDNQPQHF,TGCGCCAGCAGCCGGACAGGGGACAATCAGCCCCAGCATTTT
once,.,TRBJ2-7,TRBV7-2,CASSPAFEQYF,TGTGCCAGCAGCCCCGCTTTCGAGCAGTACTTC
.,TRBD2,TRBJ2-1,TRBV10-3,CAIRTPLGTSDNEQFF,TGTGCCATCAGAACTCCCTTGGGGACTAGCGACAATGAGCAGTTCTTC
.,.,TRBJ2-7,TRBV18,CASSILSEQYF,TGTGCCAGCTCAATCCTCTCCGAGCAGTACTTC
.,.,TRBJ2-5,TRBV27,CASSLTRYQETQYF,TGTGCCAGCAGCCTGACTAGGTACCAAGAGACCCAGTACTTC
.,TRBD2,TRBJ2-7,TRBV24-1,CATSDFTASGSYEQYF,TGTGCCACCAGTGATTTCACGGCTAGCGGGTCCTACGAGCAGTACTTC
.,.,TRBJ1-5,TRBV7-2,CASSFGGLSNQPQHF,TGTGCCAGCAGCTTTGGGGGGCTGAGCAATCAGCCCCAGCATTTT
.,TRBD1,TRBJ1-4,TRBV6-5,CASSYSGQGHEKLFF,TGTGCCAGCAGTTACTCTGGACAGGGTCACGAAAAACTGTTTTTT
.,TRBD1,TRBJ2-6,TRBV5-1,CASSPRTGITSGANVLTF,TGCGCCAGCAGCCCTCGGACAGGGATAACTTCTGGGGCCAACGTCCTGACTTTC
.,.,TRBJ1-6,TRBV28,CAIREVNSPLHF,TGTGCCATCAGGGAAGTTAATTCACCCCTCCACTTT
.,TRBD2,TRBJ2-4,TRBV6-5,CASTNSGAKEGIQYF,TGTGCCAGCACGAATAGCGGGGCGAAAGAAGGCATTCAGTACTTC
.,.,TRBJ1-1,TRBV5-1,CAGTEAFF,TGCGCCGGGACAGAAGCTTTCTTT
.,.,TRBJ1-1,TRBV18,CASSPPPGRNMNTEAFF,TGTGCCAGCTCACCACCACCGGGACGGAACATGAACACTGAAGCTTTCTTT
.,.,TRBJ1-1,TRBV7-3,CASSTSGNTEAFF,TGTGCCAGCAGCACTAGTGGGAACACTGAAGCTTTCTTT
.,.,TRBJ2-1,TRBV9,CASSVAGGLRNEQFF,TGTGCCAGCAGCGTAGCGGGGGGCCTTCGGAATGAGCAGTTCTTC
few,TRBD2,TRBJ2-2,TRBV2,CASSRTSGPSNTGELFF,TGTGCCAGCAGTAGGACTAGCGGACCTAGTAACACCGGGGAGCTGTTTTTT
.,.,TRBJ2-5,TRBV13,CASSLRQQETQYF,TGTGCCAGCAGCCTGAGACAGCAAGAGACCCAGTACTTC
.,TRBD2,TRBJ2-7,TRBV10-3,CASGGDRSSYEQYF,TGTGCCAGCGGGGGGGACAGAAGCTCCTACGAGCAGTACTTC